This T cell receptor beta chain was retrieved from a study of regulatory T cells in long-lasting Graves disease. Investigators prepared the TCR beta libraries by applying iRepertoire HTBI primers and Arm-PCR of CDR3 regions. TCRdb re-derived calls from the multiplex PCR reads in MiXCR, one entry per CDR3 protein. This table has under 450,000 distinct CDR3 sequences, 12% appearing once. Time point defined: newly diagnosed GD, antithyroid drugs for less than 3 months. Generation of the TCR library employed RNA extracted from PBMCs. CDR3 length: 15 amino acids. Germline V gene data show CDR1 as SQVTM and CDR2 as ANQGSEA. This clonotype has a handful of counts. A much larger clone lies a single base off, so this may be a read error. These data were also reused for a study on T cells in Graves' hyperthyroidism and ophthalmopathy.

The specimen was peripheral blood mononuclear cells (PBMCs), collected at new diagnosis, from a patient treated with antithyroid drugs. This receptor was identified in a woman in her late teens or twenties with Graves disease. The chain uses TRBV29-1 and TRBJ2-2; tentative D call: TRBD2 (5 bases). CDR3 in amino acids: CSAEDPQKNTGEPFF. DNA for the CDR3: TGCAGCGCCGAGGACCCTCAAAAGAACACCGGGGAGCCGTTTTTT.